Sequencing of this TCR beta chain was carried out in a study of identical twins. MiXCR, applied by TCRdb to the 5' RACE reads, yields one record per CDR3 protein. The repertoire holds 600,000 to 850,000 distinct CDR3 sequences, with 18% as singletons. The data also belong to a second study, concerning T cells expressing NK-cell markers.

Sequenced: PBMCs. The TCR sequence derives from a woman between 18 and 29 years old in good health.

The CDR3 sequence: CSAREWAVEETQYF. CDR3 nucleotides: TGCAGTGCTAGAGAATGGGCGGTGGAAGAGACCCAGTACTTC. This chain joins TRBV20-1 and TRBJ2-5; no firm D call. The CDR3 spans 14 residues. CDR1 DFQATT and CDR2 SNEGSKA come from the germline V gene (reference sequence). Trimming left V 0 bases short and J 3 bases short, with 11 bases between.